These 21 T cell receptor beta chains share one sample of origin, sequenced in a study of CD8+CD57+ T cells in acquired aplastic anemia. Researchers used genomic DNA as the template to profile TCR beta VDJ and CDR3. Each CDR3 protein gets one entry after TCRdb re-called the reads with MiXCR. Of 90,000 to 150,000 distinct CDR3 sequences in the sample, 55% to 60% are singletons; the top ten hold roughly 32%. Sequencing involved patients with CD8+CD57+ cell expansion previously shown by flow cytometry. Material: sorted CD4+, CD8+, or CD8+CD57+ T cells (not recorded which) from PBMCs. All receptors derive from a human donor with aplastic anemia.

The J gene is TRBJ1-2, the V gene TRBV7-9; D is undetermined. The length of the CDR3 is 13 residues. Deletions cut 5 bases from V and 4 bases from J, with 11 bases between. Germline CDR1 SEHNR, CDR2 FQNEAQ (reference sequence). The CDR3 DNA reads as TGTGCCAGCAGCACCCAAATAGGCTATGGCTACACCTTC. Translating gives CASSTQIGYGYTF. Complete variable domain (other parts from reference TRBV7-9 and TRBJ1-2): DTGVSQNPRHKITKRGQNVTFRCDPISEHNRLYWYRQTLGQGPEFLTYFQNEAQLEKSRLLSDRFSAERPKGSFSTLEIQRTEQGDSAMYLCASSTQIGYGYTFGSGTRLTVV.

In the case of this clonotype: One end of the junction varies from germline; a read error may be responsible. This chain joins TRBV19 and TRBJ2-1; TRBD1 agrees at 7 bases. The CDR3 sequence is 10 residues long. CDR1 LNHDA and CDR2 SQIVND come from the germline V gene (reference sequence). The CDR3 reads CASMTGQLLF. CDR3 in DNA: TGTGCCAGTATGACAGGGCAACTCCTCTTC.

J is TRBJ2-3 and V is TRBV5-1, with D perhaps matching TRBD1 (5 bases). This CDR3 is 13 amino acids long. CDR1 is SGHRS, CDR2 YFSETQ, per germline. V was trimmed by 0 bases and J by 6 bases, leaving 8 bases between them. The CDR3 spells CASSLGAGDTQYF. CDR3 nucleotides: TGCGCCAGCAGCTTGGGGGCAGGGGATACGCAGTATTTT.

As for this clonotype: The junction departs from germline at one end; a sequencing error may be responsible. The chain employs TRBV12-3 or TRBV12-4 and TRBJ2-3; the match to TRBD2 covers 9 bases. The CDR3 is 14 amino acids. This chain's CDR3 is CSSRDSGRTDTQYF. CDR3 bases: TGTTCCAGCAGGGATAGCGGGAGAACAGATACGCAGTATTTT.

The chain has TRBV29-1 and TRBJ2-5; 12 positions match TRBD2. Trimming at V came to 1 base and at J to 1 base, leaving 1 base not matched to a gene. Germline lookup yields CDR1 SQVTM and CDR2 ANQGSEA. This CDR3 is built from 15 residues. CDR3 nucleotides: TGCAGCGTTGAAGGGACTAGCGGGGTCCAAGAGACCCAGTACTTC. It translates to CSVEGTSGVQETQYF.

The chain uses TRBV28 and TRBJ1-1, with D hard to call. V was pared by 6 bases and J by 1 base, with 12 bases between. The CDR3 spans 14 residues. Germline V CDR1 and CDR2: MDHEN, SYDVKM. CDR3 loop: CASSRQRQNTEAFF. In nucleotides, the CDR3 is TGTGCCAGCAGCCGTCAGAGGCAGAACACTGAAGCTTTCTTT.

Ten or more counts support this clonotype. CDR3 sequence: CATSDSSGYSTDTQYF. CDR3 DNA: TGTGCCACCAGTGATAGTAGCGGATATAGCACAGATACGCAGTATTTT. This chain links TRBV24-1 with TRBJ2-3; tentative D call: TRBD2 (6 bases). This CDR3 is built from 16 residues. CDR1 and CDR2 from the germline V gene are KGHDR and SFDVKD. V lost 3 bases, J lost 0 bases, and 12 bases lay in between.

This chain links TRBV7-9 with TRBJ1-1; maybe TRBD1 (5 bases). Germline-derived CDR1 and CDR2 are SEHNR and FQNEAQ (reference sequence). V was cut by 5 bases and J by 1 base, with 14 bases left in between. CDR3 length: 15 residues. In nucleotides, the CDR3 is TGTGCCAGCAGCCCCCCCAAGGGGAAGAACACTGAAGCTTTCTTT. Translating it yields CASSPPKGKNTEAFF.

This sequence joins TRBV2 and TRBJ1-6; 8 bases are shared with TRBD1. This CDR3 is built from 15 residues. V lost 6 bases and J lost 4; bases outside the gene matches: 5. Germline V CDR1 and CDR2: SNHLY, FYNNEI. CDR3 DNA: TGTGCCAGCAGGACAGGGGTTGCTTATAATTCACCCCTCCACTTT. Protein sequence: CASRTGVAYNSPLHF.

This clonotype was observed a handful of times. V gene TRBV20-1 combines with J gene TRBJ1-6; no clear D gene. V lost 0 bases, J lost 8 bases, and 8 bases lay in between. The CDR3 runs to 13 residues. The germline gives CDR1 DFQATT, CDR2 SNEGSKA (reference sequence). CDR3 DNA: TGCAGTGCTAGAGATCTGGGAGATTCACCCCTCCACTTT. Its protein is CSARDLGDSPLHF.

This clonotype appeared many times. DNA for the CDR3: TGTGCAAGTCGCCCCGACCGGGATACCTACGAGCAGTACTTC. Protein: CASRPDRDTYEQYF. The rearrangement joins TRBV12-2 to TRBJ2-7; the table's TRBD1 call for D was not verified on the DNA. TRBV12-2 is described as a pseudogene. The CDR3 covers 14 residues.

V is TRBV2 and J is TRBJ2-3; D might be TRBD2 (6 bases). The germline CDR1 and CDR2 sequences are SNHLY and FYNNEI. With 0 bases removed from V and 0 bases from J, the gap between germline ends came to 13 bases. This CDR3 contains 17 residues. The CDR3 region is CASSEAWRVASTDTQYF. In DNA form, the CDR3 reads TGTGCCAGCAGTGAAGCCTGGAGGGTCGCTAGCACAGATACGCAGTATTTT.

In this sample, this clonotype turned up once. This chain links TRBV12-5 with TRBJ2-7; no definite D call. The CDR3 has 13 amino acids. The V gene's germline CDR1 is LGHNT and CDR2 FRNRAP. Trimming took 0 bases from V and 3 from J, leaving 6 bases between them. CDR3 protein: CASGLVGSYEQYF. CDR3 sequence (DNA): TGTGCTAGTGGTTTGGTGGGCAGCTACGAGCAGTACTTC.

This clonotype has at least ten counts. This chain joins TRBV5-6 and TRBJ2-7; 7 positions agree with TRBD1. This CDR3 has 13 amino acids. CDR1 is SGHDT, CDR2 YYEEEE, per germline. Trimming cost V 4 bases and J 2 bases; bases outside gene matches: 3. In DNA form, the CDR3 reads TGTGCCAGCAGCACAGGGGTCGCCTACGAGCAGTACTTC. Its translation is CASSTGVAYEQYF.

As for this clonotype: The DNA is left out, because the CDR3 cannot be placed on it with certainty; the CDR3 is given as TCRdb lists it. V usage is TRBV27 and J usage is TRBJ1-2; TRBD1 is the table's D call and was not checked against the DNA. Germline V gene lookup returns CDR1 MNHEY and CDR2 SMNVEV (reference sequence). The CDR3 totals 15 residues, both ends included. CDR3 region: CASILGNRGSRGYTF.

This clonotype showed up just a few times. The chain links TRBV27 to TRBJ1-1; D might be TRBD1 (6 bases). Germline CDR1 and CDR2: MNHEY and SMNVEV (reference sequence). The V end was cut by 5 bases, the J end by 2 bases, with 12 bases between. The CDR3 length is 14 residues. CDR3 in DNA: TGTGCCAGCAGTCCCCGGACAGAAAACACTGAAGCTTTCTTT. Amino acids: CASSPRTENTEAFF.

This chain links TRBV12-3 or TRBV12-4 with TRBJ2-7; 7 bases line up with TRBD2. This CDR3 has 18 amino acids. The V segment lost 2 bases and the J segment 4 bases; nucleotides outside the gene matches: 17. The CDR3 DNA is TGTGCCAGCAGTTTAAAGTCCGGGTGGGCGGGACTACGTTACGAGCAGTACTTC. This gives the protein CASSLKSGWAGLRYEQYF.

V is TRBV5-8 and J is TRBJ2-7; maybe TRBD2 (5 bases). This CDR3 is 13 amino acids long. Trimming cost V 4 bases and J 2 bases, with 10 bases left between them. CDR1 and CDR2 (germline): SGHTS, YDEGEE. The CDR3 DNA is TGTGCCAGCAGCCCTAGAGGGACCTACGAGCAGTACTTC. Its protein product is CASSPRGTYEQYF.

This chain joins TRBV7-9 and TRBJ1-4; unclear D gene. The J call may be incorrect, as the DNA end agrees better with TRBJ2-2. This CDR3 comprises 11 residues. The germline V gene encodes CDR1 SEHNR and CDR2 FQNEAQ (reference sequence). CDR3 coding DNA: TGTGCCAGCAGCTTATCGTCGGAGCTGTTTTTT. Its translation: CASSLSSELFF.

This clonotype was recorded many times. The chain has TRBV15 and TRBJ1-2; D unresolved. V was shortened by 0 bases and J by 4 bases, with 15 bases between the two germline ends. This CDR3 is 16 amino acids long. CDR1 is LNHNV and CDR2 is YYDKDF in the germline V gene (reference sequence). The CDR3 coding sequence is TGTGCCACCAGCAGAGATGGTGGAGGGCCCCGCTATGGCTACACCTTC. It is translated as CATSRDGGGPRYGYTF.

This sequence joins TRBV5-1 and TRBJ2-3; D perhaps matches TRBD1 (6 bases). Trimming pared 4 bases from V and 5 bases from J, leaving 14 bases between. Germline V lookup: CDR1 SGHRS, CDR2 YFSETQ. The CDR3 is made up of 14 amino acids. The CDR3 DNA reads as TGCGCCAGCAGCGCCGGGACACCGATAGATACGCAGTATTTT. This codes for CASSAGTPIDTQYF.